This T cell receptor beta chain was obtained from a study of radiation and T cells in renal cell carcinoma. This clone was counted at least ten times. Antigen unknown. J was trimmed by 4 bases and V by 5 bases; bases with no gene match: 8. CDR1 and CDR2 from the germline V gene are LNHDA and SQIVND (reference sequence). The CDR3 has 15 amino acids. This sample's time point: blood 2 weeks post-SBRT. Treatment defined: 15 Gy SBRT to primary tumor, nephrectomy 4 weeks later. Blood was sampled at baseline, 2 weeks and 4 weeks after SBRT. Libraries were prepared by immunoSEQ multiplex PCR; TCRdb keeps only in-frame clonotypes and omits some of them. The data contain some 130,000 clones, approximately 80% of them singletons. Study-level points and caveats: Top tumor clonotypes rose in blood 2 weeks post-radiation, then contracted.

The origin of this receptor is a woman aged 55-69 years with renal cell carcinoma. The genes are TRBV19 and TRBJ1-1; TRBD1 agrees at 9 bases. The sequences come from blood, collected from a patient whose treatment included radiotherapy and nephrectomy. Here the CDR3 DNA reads TGTGCCAGTAGTTTCTACCCGACAGGGGGCACTGAAGCTTTCTTT. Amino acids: CASSFYPTGGTEAFF.